The 15 T cell receptor beta chains reported below all come from one sample, sequenced in a study of blood T cell repertoires in COVID-19. Clones were sequenced by immunoSEQ multiplex PCR, and TCRdb holds only the in-frame ones, with some missing. The data contain about 170,000 clones, about 85% of them seen just once; the ten biggest clones take up about 3%. Sequenced material: peripheral blood. Receptor source: a human donor with acute or convalescent COVID-19. The donor label of this sample is uncertain.

V is TRBV15 and J is TRBJ1-1; D is unresolved. Trimming left V 0 bases short and J 5 bases short, with 13 bases between. The germline V gene has CDR1 LNHNV and CDR2 YYDKDF (reference sequence). The CDR3 has 15 amino acids. CDR3 in amino acids: CATSRDAGMGTEAFF. CDR3 coding DNA: TGTGCCACCAGCAGAGATGCGGGGATGGGGACTGAAGCTTTCTTT. The variable domain in full, completed from reference TRBV15 and TRBJ1-1, reads DAMVIQNPRYQVTQFGKPVTLSCSQTLNHNVMYWYQQKSSQAPKLLFHYYDKDFNNEADTPDNFQSRRPNTSFCFLDIRSPGLGDTAMYLCATSRDAGMGTEAFFGQGTRLTVV.

The chain recombines TRBV18 with TRBJ2-7; D is perhaps TRBD1 (6 bases). The CDR3 loop spans 14 amino acids. Trimming took off 2 bases at V and 5 bases at J, with 13 bases between the two ends. CDR1 and CDR2 from the germline V gene are KGHSH and LQKENI. CDR3 protein: CASSPGGLSNEQYF. CDR3 nucleotides: TGTGCCAGCTCACCAGGGGGCCTTAGCAACGAGCAGTACTTC.

The CDR3 DNA is TGTGCCAGCAGCTTGACAGGATGGGATCAGCCCCAGCATTTT. Protein product: CASSLTGWDQPQHF. The chain recombines TRBV5-6 with TRBJ1-5, with D possibly being TRBD1 (5 bases). The CDR3 sequence is 14 residues long. CDR1 and CDR2 from the germline V gene are SGHDT and YYEEEE. The V gene lost 1 base and the J gene lost 5 bases, with 10 bases spanning the gap.

This clone was picked up a small number of times. This chain joins TRBV6-5 and TRBJ2-7; 11 bases line up with TRBD2. Germline CDR1 and CDR2: MNHEY and SVGAGI. The junction had 6 bases not matched to a gene; V was cut back by 6 bases and J by 2 bases. The CDR3 is made up of 15 amino acids. In DNA form, the CDR3 reads TGTGCCAGCAGGCGCACTAGCGGGGGAGCCTACGAGCAGTACTTC. It encodes CASRRTSGGAYEQYF.

Notes on this clone: Other DNA sequences within the sample encode an identical CDR3. This chain links TRBV15 with TRBJ1-2; a possible D gene is TRBD1 (5 bases). Germline V gives CDR1 LNHNV, CDR2 YYDKDF (reference sequence). The CDR3 runs 12 residues. V shed 3 bases and J shed 8 bases, with 10 bases lying between them. The CDR3 is CATSSVGGGYTF. CDR3 DNA: TGTGCCACCAGCAGTGTGGGGGGGGGCTACACCTTC.

J is TRBJ1-2 and V is TRBV7-9; unclear D gene. Trimming stripped 0 bases from V and 2 bases from J, with 10 bases between. Germline CDR1 SEHNR, CDR2 FQNEAQ (reference sequence). The CDR3 spans 15 residues. The CDR3 region has the DNA TGTGCCAGCAGCTTAGCGGCCCGCGGCAACTATGGCTACACCTTC. This sequence encodes CASSLAARGNYGYTF.

The rearrangement joins TRBV7-2 to TRBJ2-3; tentative D call: TRBD2 (5 bases). Trimming took off 5 bases at V and 5 bases at J, with 17 bases between the two ends. The germline gives CDR1 SGHTA, CDR2 FQGNSA. The CDR3 covers 15 residues. The DNA for the CDR3 is TGTGCCAGCAGCCCCCTGGTGGCCCGGGGAGATACGCAGTATTTT. Amino acid sequence: CASSPLVARGDTQYF.

The J gene is TRBJ1-6, the V gene TRBV10-2, with TRBD1 as a possible D gene (5 bases). The CDR3 totals 15 residues. Trimming pared 2 bases from V and 6 bases from J, leaving 11 bases between. Germline-derived CDR1 and CDR2 are WSHSY and SAAADI. The CDR3 here is CASSEAGGGNSPLHF. The DNA for the CDR3 is TGCGCCAGCAGTGAGGCTGGGGGGGGTAATTCACCCCTCCACTTT.

This chain links TRBV6-6 with TRBJ2-2, with 9 bases fitting TRBD2. J lost 6 bases, V lost 6 bases, and 8 bases had no gene match. CDR1 and CDR2 from the germline V gene are MNHNY and SVGAGI (reference sequence). This CDR3 spans 15 amino acids. The CDR3: CASRGASGDAGELFF. For the CDR3, the DNA is TGTGCCAGCAGGGGGGCTAGCGGGGACGCCGGGGAGCTGTTTTTT.

The rearrangement uses TRBV7-9 and TRBJ1-4; maybe TRBD1 (5 bases). V was pared by 5 bases and J by 4 bases, with 11 bases between. Per germline, CDR1 SEHNR and CDR2 FQNEAQ (reference sequence). This CDR3 spans 14 amino acids. The CDR3 DNA is TGTGCCAGCAGCCGGACATACGATAATGAAAAACTGTTTTTT. It codes for CASSRTYDNEKLFF.

In its sample, this clone was seen once. This chain links TRBV19 with TRBJ2-1; D remains unclear. The CDR3 runs to 15 residues. Trimming took 3 bases from V and 4 from J, leaving 13 bases between them. Germline V gene sequence: CDR1 LNHDA, CDR2 SQIVND (reference sequence). This chain's CDR3 is CASSIKINGYNEQFF. CDR3 sequence (DNA): TGTGCCAGTAGTATTAAGATTAACGGGTACAATGAGCAGTTCTTC.

This clone showed up just once. This chain uses TRBV19 with TRBJ1-2; D perhaps matches TRBD1 (6 bases). Germline CDR1 reads LNHDA; CDR2 reads SQIVND (reference sequence). V was pared by 5 bases and J by 6 bases, with 16 bases between. There are 14 residues in the CDR3. The CDR3 DNA reads as TGTGCCAGTAGTTTCCAGACAGGATTCCATGGCTACACCTTC. Protein product: CASSFQTGFHGYTF.

The chain uses TRBV3-1 (or the pseudogene TRBV3-2) and TRBJ2-5; 8 bases map to TRBD2. V was pared by 11 bases and J by 4 bases, with 9 bases of the junction left unmatched. Germline V lookup: CDR1 LGHDT, CDR2 YNNKEL (reference sequence). The CDR3 consists of 13 residues. The CDR3 region is CARGGRGAETQYF. The CDR3 bases are TGTGCCCGCGGGGGGCGGGGGGCAGAGACCCAGTACTTC.

The V and J genes are TRBV11-2 and TRBJ1-5; a possible D gene is TRBD1 (6 bases). Trimming removed 2 bases from V and 2 bases from J, with 19 bases in between. The CDR3 contains 18 residues. Germline V gene data show CDR1 as SGHAT and CDR2 as FQNNGV. The DNA for the CDR3 is TGTGCCAGCAGCTTACACTCAGGGGCGGCTATGGGCAATCAGCCCCAGCATTTT. Protein sequence: CASSLHSGAAMGNQPQHF.

This chain's CDR3 is CASSLGTGGYTEAFF. For the CDR3, the DNA is TGTGCCAGCAGCCTCGGGACAGGGGGCTACACTGAAGCTTTCTTT. V gene TRBV5-4 combines with J gene TRBJ1-1; 12 bases are shared with TRBD1. In germline, CDR1 is SGHNT, CDR2 YYREEE (reference sequence). The CDR3 spans 15 residues. Trimming at V came to 4 bases and at J to 3 bases, leaving 4 bases not matched to a gene.